The 2 T cell receptor beta chains below come from one sample, sequenced in a study of blood T cell repertoires in COVID-19. Measured with immunoSEQ multiplex PCR; TCRdb has only the in-frame clones, and not every one. Of under 300,000 clones in the sample, just under 85% were seen once. Source material: peripheral blood. Receptors were obtained from a woman of 80 years or more with acute or convalescent COVID-19.

The CDR3 is CASSRDRGETQYF. CDR3 coding DNA: TGTGCCAGCAGCCGGGACAGGGGAGAGACCCAGTACTTC. The chain is built from TRBV11-2 and TRBJ2-5, with 10 bases matching TRBD1. Per the germline V gene, CDR1 is SGHAT and CDR2 is FQNNGV. The CDR3 is 13 amino acids. Trimming removed 5 bases from V and 4 bases from J; junction bases left unmatched: 1.

The chain links TRBV5-5 to TRBJ1-4; possible D gene TRBD1, 5 bases. The CDR3 is 16 residues long. V lost 4 bases, J lost 8 bases, and 21 bases lay in between. The germline gives CDR1 SGHKS, CDR2 YYEKEE (reference sequence). The CDR3 sequence is CASSIRGTSLREKLFF. CDR3 bases: TGTGCCAGCAGCATCCGGGGGACGAGTTTGAGAGAAAAACTGTTTTTT. Combining the CDR3 with reference TRBV5-5 and TRBJ1-4 gives the whole variable domain DAGVTQSPTHLIKTRGQQVTLRCSPISGHKSVSWYQQVLGQGPQFIFQYYEKEERGRGNFPDRFSARQFPNYSSELNVNALLLGDSALYLCASSIRGTSLREKLFFGSGTQLSVL.